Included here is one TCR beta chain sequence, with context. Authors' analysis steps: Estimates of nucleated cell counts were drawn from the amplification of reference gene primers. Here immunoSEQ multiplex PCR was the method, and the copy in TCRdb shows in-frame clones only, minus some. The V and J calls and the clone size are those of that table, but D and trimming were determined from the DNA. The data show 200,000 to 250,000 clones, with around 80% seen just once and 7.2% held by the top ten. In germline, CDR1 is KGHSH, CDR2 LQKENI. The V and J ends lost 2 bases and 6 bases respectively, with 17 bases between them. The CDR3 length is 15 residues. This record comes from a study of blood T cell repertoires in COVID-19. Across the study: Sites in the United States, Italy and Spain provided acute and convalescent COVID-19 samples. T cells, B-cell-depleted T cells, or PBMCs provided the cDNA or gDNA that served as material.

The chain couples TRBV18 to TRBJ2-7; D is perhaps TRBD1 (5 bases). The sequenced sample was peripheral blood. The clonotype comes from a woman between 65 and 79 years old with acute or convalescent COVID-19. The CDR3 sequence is CASSPGQPHRGEQYF. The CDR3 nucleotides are TGTGCCAGCTCACCAGGGCAGCCACATAGGGGCGAGCAGTACTTC.